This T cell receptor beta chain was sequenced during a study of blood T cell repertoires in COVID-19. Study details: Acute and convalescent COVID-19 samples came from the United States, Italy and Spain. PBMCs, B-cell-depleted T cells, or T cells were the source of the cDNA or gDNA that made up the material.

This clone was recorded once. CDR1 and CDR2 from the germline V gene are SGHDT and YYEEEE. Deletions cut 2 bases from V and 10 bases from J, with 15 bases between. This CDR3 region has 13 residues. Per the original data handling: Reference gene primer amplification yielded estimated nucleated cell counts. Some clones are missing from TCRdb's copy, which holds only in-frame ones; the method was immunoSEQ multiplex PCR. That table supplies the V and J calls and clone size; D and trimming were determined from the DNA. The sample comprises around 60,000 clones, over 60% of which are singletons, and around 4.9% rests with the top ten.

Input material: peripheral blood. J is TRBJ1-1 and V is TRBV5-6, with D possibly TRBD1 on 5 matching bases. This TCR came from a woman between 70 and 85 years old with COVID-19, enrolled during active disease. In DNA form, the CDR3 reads TGTGCCAGCAGCTTAGAAGGGGCCGTGGTAGCTTTCTTT. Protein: CASSLEGAVVAFF.